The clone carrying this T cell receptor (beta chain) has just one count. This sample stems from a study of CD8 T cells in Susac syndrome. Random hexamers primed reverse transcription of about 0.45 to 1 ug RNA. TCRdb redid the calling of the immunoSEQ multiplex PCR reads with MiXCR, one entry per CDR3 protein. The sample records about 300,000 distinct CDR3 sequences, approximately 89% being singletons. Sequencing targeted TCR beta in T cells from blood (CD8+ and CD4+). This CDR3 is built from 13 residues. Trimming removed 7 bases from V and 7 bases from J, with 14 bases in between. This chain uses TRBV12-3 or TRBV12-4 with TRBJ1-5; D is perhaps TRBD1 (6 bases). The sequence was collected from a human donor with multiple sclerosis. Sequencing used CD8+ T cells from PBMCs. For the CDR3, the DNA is TGTGCCAGCACCTTAGGGGGGAACCAGCCCCAGCATTTT. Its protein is CASTLGGNQPQHF.